These T cell receptor beta chains were read from a single sample in a study of regulatory T cells in long-lasting Graves disease. MiXCR, run by TCRdb on the multiplex PCR reads, gives a single entry per CDR3 protein. The repertoire consists of hundreds of thousands of distinct CDR3 sequences, with around 16% occurring once and the leading ten covering 20% to 25%. These same records also appear under a second study, on T cells in Graves' hyperthyroidism and ophthalmopathy.

The starting material was peripheral blood mononuclear cells (PBMCs), obtained at new diagnosis, from a patient treated with antithyroid drugs. The receptors derive from a woman aged 35-65 years with Graves disease. Both conserved end residues are part of each CDR3. A D gene is named only where the DNA matches it firmly. Clone size is not always given. Where it is, it says once, few, many or a class for expanded clones.

cdr3_aa cdr3_nt v_call clone_size j_call d_call
CASSSTPIEQYF TGTGCCAGCAGCTCTACCCCGATCGAGCAGTACTTC TRBV28 many TRBJ2-7 -
CAISGTDNSPLHF TGTGCCATTTCCGGGACAGATAATTCACCCCTCCACTTT TRBV6-1 many TRBJ1-6 TRBD1
CASSPDRGYNNEQFF TGCGCCAGCAGCCCGGACAGGGGTTACAACAATGAGCAGTTCTTC TRBV5-1 few TRBJ2-1 TRBD1
CATSDRNTDTQYF TGTGCCACCAGTGACAGAAACACAGATACGCAGTATTTT TRBV24-1 many TRBJ2-3 -
CASSLRTDNSPLHF TGTGCCAGCAGTTTAAGGACAGACAATTCACCCCTCCACTTT TRBV12-3/TRBV12-4 many TRBJ1-6 -
CASGPRVGGYTF TGTGCCTCGGGACCTCGCGTGGGCGGCTACACCTTC TRBV30 many TRBJ1-2 -
CASSEVTGGHSYGQYF TGTGCCAGCAGTGAAGTGACAGGCGGCCACTCCTACGGGCAGTACTTC TRBV6-4 - TRBJ2-7 -
CASSTSGGADEQFF TGTGCCAGCAGCACTAGCGGGGGGGCCGATGAGCAGTTCTTC TRBV7-8 few TRBJ2-1 TRBD2
CASSVGTAFTNTEAFF TGTGCCAGCAGCGTAGGGACAGCCTTTACTAACACTGAAGCTTTCTTT TRBV9 many TRBJ1-1 -
CASSFIASAGGLNEQFF TGTGCCAGCAGTTTTATTGCATCGGCGGGGGGCTTGAATGAGCAGTTCTTC TRBV28 many TRBJ2-1 TRBD2
CASSPPISGNRYTGELFF TGTGCCAGCAGCCCGCCAATTAGCGGGAACCGTTACACCGGGGAGCTGTTTTTT TRBV11-3 few TRBJ2-2 TRBD2
CASSESSNTQYF TGCGCCAGCAGTGAGTCGTCGAATACGCAGTATTTT TRBV10-1 many TRBJ2-3 -
CASSESGGKSYNEQFF TGCGCCAGCAGTGAGTCTGGTGGGAAGTCCTACAATGAGCAGTTCTTC TRBV10-1 many TRBJ2-1 -
CASTALGQANTEAFF TGTGCCAGCACCGCACTTGGGCAGGCGAACACTGAAGCTTTCTTT TRBV2 many TRBJ1-1 -
CASSFPLAGGNNEQFF TGTGCCAGCAGCTTCCCTCTAGCGGGGGGCAACAATGAGCAGTTCTTC TRBV2 - TRBJ2-1 TRBD2
CASRWTFLPEAFF TGTGCCAGCAGATGGACATTCCTCCCTGAAGCTTTCTTT TRBV6-1 many TRBJ1-1 -
CASSRTAGYSNQPQHF TGTGCCAGCAGCCGGACGGCCGGCTATAGCAATCAGCCCCAGCATTTT TRBV7-2 many TRBJ1-5 -
CASSLWGELETQYF TGCGCCAGCAGCTTATGGGGAGAACTGGAGACCCAGTACTTC TRBV5-1 - TRBJ2-5 -
CASSVQGDSEQYF TGTGCCAGCAGTGTACAGGGAGATAGCGAGCAGTACTTC TRBV2 many TRBJ2-7 -
CASSSWTPPGTQHF TGTGCCAGCAGCTCCTGGACCCCACCCGGGACCCAGCATTTT TRBV5-5 few TRBJ1-5 -
CASTRAGGGQETQYF TGTGCCAGCACCCGTGCGGGGGGAGGCCAAGAGACCCAGTACTTC TRBV6-1 many TRBJ2-5 TRBD2
CASSLPDRVVVEQYF TGTGCCAGCTCACTACCGGACAGGGTGGTTGTCGAGCAGTACTTC TRBV18 many TRBJ2-7 TRBD1
CSARGTSGVYNEQFF TGCAGTGCTAGAGGGACTAGCGGGGTCTACAATGAGCAGTTCTTC TRBV20-1 - TRBJ2-1 TRBD2
CAISGGGLNTEAFF TGTGCCATCAGTGGAGGGGGCCTGAACACTGAAGCTTTCTTT TRBV10-3 many TRBJ1-1 TRBD1